What follows are 24 T cell receptor beta chains derived from one specimen sequenced in a study of T cells after yellow fever vaccination. TCRdb reprocessed the 5' RACE reads via MiXCR and lists one record per CDR3 protein. The table records some 550,000 distinct CDR3 sequences, approximately 21% of them present only once. The sequenced sample was PBMCs, obtained 15 days after the yellow fever booster vaccination. These receptors were collected from a young man who received the YFV17D yellow fever vaccine.

This clonotype has more than one count but fewer than ten. This chain uses TRBV29-1 with TRBJ1-1; a possible D gene is TRBD1 (6 bases). V gave up 4 bases and J gave up 1 base, with 10 bases separating them. CDR3 length: 13 amino acids. Germline V gene sequence: CDR1 SQVTM, CDR2 ANQGSEA. In nucleotides, the CDR3 is TGCAGCGTTGGGAAGGGGGGGAACACTGAAGCTTTCTTT. Amino acids: CSVGKGGNTEAFF.

The sample holds a few counts of this clonotype. V gene TRBV7-2 combines with J gene TRBJ2-7, with D unresolved. Germline CDR1 reads SGHTA; CDR2 reads FQGNSA. The CDR3 contains 12 residues. V was trimmed by 8 bases and J by 2 bases, leaving 10 bases between them. This chain's CDR3 is CASGQWPYEQYF. CDR3 nucleotides: TGTGCCAGCGGCCAATGGCCCTACGAGCAGTACTTC.

The chain has TRBV11-2 and TRBJ2-1; 15 bases are a match to TRBD2. V dropped 5 bases and J dropped 4; count of bases not matched to a gene: 9. Germline loops: CDR1 SGHAT, CDR2 FQNNGV. CDR3 length: 18 residues. The CDR3 loop is CASSRKGTSGRFYNEQFF. Written as DNA, the CDR3 is TGTGCCAGCAGCCGTAAGGGGACTAGCGGGAGGTTTTACAATGAGCAGTTCTTC.

This chain uses TRBV20-1 with TRBJ2-5; D is unresolved. Germline V gives CDR1 DFQATT, CDR2 SNEGSKA (reference sequence). The V end lost 5 bases, the J end lost 1 base, and 11 bases lay between the germline ends. The CDR3 sequence is 13 residues long. In DNA form, the CDR3 reads TGCAGTGCTCCGCACCCCCCCCAAGAGACCCAGTACTTC. Protein sequence: CSAPHPPQETQYF.

This clonotype came up a few times. This chain connects TRBV7-7 to TRBJ2-7; 11 bases map to TRBD1. V gave up 6 bases and J gave up 2 bases; unmatched junction bases: 6. CDR1 and CDR2 from the germline V gene are SSHAT and FNYEAQ (reference sequence). The CDR3 has 15 amino acids. The chain's CDR3 is CASSTGTGGTYEQYF. The CDR3 nucleotides read TGTGCCAGCAGTACAGGGACAGGGGGTACCTACGAGCAGTACTTC. The full variable domain, completed using reference TRBV7-7 and TRBJ2-7, is GAGVSQSPRYKVTKRGQDVTLRCDPISSHATLYWYQQALGQGPEFLTYFNYEAQPDKSGLPSDRFSAERPEGSISTLTIQRTEQRDSAMYRCASSTGTGGTYEQYFGPGTRLTVT.

This clonotype was detected a few times. The chain combines TRBV11-2 with TRBJ2-7; D remains unclear. From germline, CDR1 is SGHAT and CDR2 FQNNGV. Trimming removed 1 base at V and 0 bases at J, with 7 bases between. There are 14 residues in the CDR3. CDR3 DNA: TGTGCCAGCAGCTTAGGTCCCGGCTCCTACGAGCAGTACTTC. Translated: CASSLGPGSYEQYF.

CDR3 DNA: TGTGCCAGCAGCTTATTTCCCCCCGGCTACACCTTC. Its translation is CASSLFPPGYTF. This chain connects TRBV7-2 to TRBJ1-2; D gene uncertain. Trimming left V 2 bases short and J 8 bases short, with 9 bases between. The germline V gene encodes CDR1 SGHTA and CDR2 FQGNSA. The CDR3 consists of 12 residues.

This clonotype was observed many times. The genes are TRBV20-1 and TRBJ2-3; the match to TRBD1 covers 7 bases. The junction had 6 bases not matched to a gene; V was cut back by 2 bases and J by 1 base. CDR1 and CDR2 (germline): DFQATT, SNEGSKA (reference sequence). This CDR3 is built from 15 residues. CDR3 loop: CSARPTGRGTDTQYF. In DNA, the CDR3 is TGCAGTGCTAGACCGACAGGGAGAGGCACAGATACGCAGTATTTT.

The sample holds a few counts of this clonotype. The chain has TRBV5-1 and TRBJ2-2; no clear D gene. In germline, CDR1 is SGHRS, CDR2 YFSETQ. The CDR3 length is 17 residues. V was shortened by 4 bases and J by 3 bases, with 19 bases between the two germline ends. DNA for the CDR3: TGCGCCAGCAGCCCCGGCGATCGGTTGGGCCACACCGGGGAGCTGTTTTTT. Protein product: CASSPGDRLGHTGELFF. The complete variable domain, with remaining parts taken from reference TRBV5-1 and TRBJ2-2, reads KAGVTQTPRYLIKTRGQQVTLSCSPISGHRSVSWYQQTPGQGLQFLFEYFSETQRNKGNFPGRFSGRQFSNSRSEMNVSTLELGDSALYLCASSPGDRLGHTGELFFGEGSRLTVL.

This clonotype was counted many times. The CDR3 sequence: CASSLGIYTDTQYF. CDR3 coding DNA: TGCGCCAGCAGTCTAGGGATATACACAGATACGCAGTATTTT. The rearrangement links TRBV5-1 to TRBJ2-3; D not resolved. The CDR3 runs to 14 residues. V dropped 5 bases and J dropped 2 bases, with 12 bases sitting between them. CDR1 and CDR2 from the germline V gene are SGHRS and YFSETQ.

The chain employs TRBV3-1 and TRBJ2-7; no clear D gene. Per the germline V gene, CDR1 is LGHDT and CDR2 is YNNKEL (reference sequence). V shed 1 base and J shed 4 bases, with 11 bases lying between them. The CDR3 consists of 14 residues. CDR3 sequence (DNA): TGTGCCAGCAGCCAAGCCCAATTGCGGTACGAGCAGTACTTC. Amino acid sequence: CASSQAQLRYEQYF.

The chain couples TRBV29-1 to TRBJ1-1; D remains unclear. Deletions cut 6 bases from V and 0 bases from J, with 5 bases between. Germline CDR1 and CDR2: SQVTM and ANQGSEA. The CDR3 runs 11 residues. The CDR3 DNA sequence: TGCAGCGTACCTTTGAACACTGAAGCTTTCTTT. Protein sequence: CSVPLNTEAFF. The complete variable domain, with remaining parts taken from reference TRBV29-1 and TRBJ1-1, reads SAVISQKPSRDICQRGTSLTIQCQVDSQVTMMFWYRQQPGQSLTLIATANQGSEATYESGFVIDKFPISRPNLTFSTLTVSNMSPEDSSIYLCSVPLNTEAFFGQGTRLTVV.

The V call is TRBV3-1, the J call TRBJ2-5; D unresolved. Germline V gene data show CDR1 as LGHDT and CDR2 as YNNKEL (reference sequence). V lost 3 bases and J 7 bases, leaving 18 bases between the germline ends. The CDR3 extends over 15 amino acids. The CDR3 DNA reads as TGTGCCAGCAGCCATACGAGGACGGTACGAGGGACCCAGTACTTC. Residues: CASSHTRTVRGTQYF.

This clonotype occurred a few times. The V call is TRBV7-2, the J call TRBJ2-1; D is uncertain. CDR1 and CDR2 from the germline V gene are SGHTA and FQGNSA. CDR3 size: 13 residues. V shed 3 bases and J shed 5 bases, with 8 bases lying between them. This CDR3 reads CASSFRQDNEQFF. CDR3 nucleotides: TGTGCCAGCAGCTTCAGGCAAGACAATGAGCAGTTCTTC.

CDR3 coding DNA: TGTGCCAGCAGTTTGACTAGCGACGAGCAGTTCTTC. Its protein is CASSLTSDEQFF. The chain couples TRBV27 to TRBJ2-1; 8 bases align to TRBD2. V trimming: 3 bases; J trimming: 10 bases; junction bases outside the gene matches: 2. Germline CDR1 MNHEY, CDR2 SMNVEV (reference sequence). The CDR3 loop spans 12 amino acids.

V is TRBV12-5 and J is TRBJ2-1; maybe TRBD2 (6 bases). The CDR3 spans 12 residues. Germline loops: CDR1 LGHNT, CDR2 FRNRAP. With 6 bases removed from V and 11 bases from J, the gap between germline ends came to 14 bases. Here the CDR3 DNA reads TGTGCTAGTGGCCTTACCGGGACTCAGCAGTTCTTC. Its translation is CASGLTGTQQFF. The whole variable domain, remainder taken from reference TRBV12-5 and TRBJ2-1, is DARVTQTPRHKVTEMGQEVTMRCQPILGHNTVFWYRQTMMQGLELLAYFRNRAPLDDSGMPKDRFSAEMPDATLATLKIQPSEPRDSAVYFCASGLTGTQQFFGPGTRLTVL.

V usage is TRBV5-1 and J usage is TRBJ2-7; 8 nucleotides agree with TRBD1. The CDR3 consists of 15 residues. Germline lookup yields CDR1 SGHRS and CDR2 YFSETQ. V lost 2 bases, J lost 2 bases, and 6 bases stayed unmatched. CDR3 coding DNA: TGCGCCAGCAGCTTAGGACAGGGACTTACCTACGAGCAGTACTTC. This gives the protein CASSLGQGLTYEQYF.

This clonotype came up a few times. The chain links TRBV20-1 to TRBJ1-1; D unresolved. The CDR3 has 14 residues. Trimming took 0 bases from V and 5 from J, leaving 13 bases between them. CDR1 DFQATT and CDR2 SNEGSKA come from the germline V gene (reference sequence). Here the CDR3 DNA reads TGCAGTGCTAGAGATATGAGGAGTTGGACTGAAGCTTTCTTT. Protein product: CSARDMRSWTEAFF.

This clonotype was seen more than once but under ten times. This chain joins TRBV7-2 and TRBJ2-5, with unresolved D. CDR1 SGHTA and CDR2 FQGNSA come from the germline V gene. This CDR3 region has 13 residues. The CDR3 reads CASSPPSTQTQYF. DNA for the CDR3: TGTGCTTCGTCCCCTCCTAGTACGCAGACCCAGTACTTC.

This clonotype was found a few times. This chain connects TRBV7-3 to TRBJ2-1; unclear D gene. The CDR3 covers 12 residues. Germline CDR1 and CDR2: SGHTA and FQGTGA. V was pared by 3 bases and J by 6 bases, with 6 bases between. The CDR3 sequence: CASSFRANEQFF. CDR3 DNA sequence: TGTGCCAGCAGCTTTCGGGCCAATGAGCAGTTCTTC.

The chain carries TRBV2 and TRBJ2-1, with D perhaps TRBD2 (6 bases). V was trimmed by 6 bases and J by 8 bases, leaving 11 bases between them. The CDR3 extends over 12 amino acids. The V gene's germline CDR1 is SNHLY and CDR2 FYNNEI. CDR3 coding DNA: TGTGCCAGCAGGAAAGTAGCGGATGAGCAGTTCTTC. Residues: CASRKVADEQFF.

This clonotype was seen a few times. This chain links TRBV5-5 with TRBJ2-2; no definite D call. In germline, CDR1 is SGHKS, CDR2 YYEKEE (reference sequence). Trimming cost V 2 bases and J 3 bases, with 11 bases left between them. This CDR3 comprises 15 residues. CDR3 coding DNA: TGTGCCAGCAGCTTAATGTACTGGGACACCGGGGAGCTGTTTTTT. Translated, it gives CASSLMYWDTGELFF. The variable domain in full, with the rest retrieved from reference TRBV5-5 and TRBJ2-2, is DAGVTQSPTHLIKTRGQQVTLRCSPISGHKSVSWYQQVLGQGPQFIFQYYEKEERGRGNFPDRFSARQFPNYSSELNVNALLLGDSALYLCASSLMYWDTGELFFGEGSRLTVL.

This clonotype was picked up a small number of times. The V call is TRBV11-2, the J call TRBJ2-3; 8 bases map to TRBD2. CDR3 length: 19 residues. Germline V gene lookup returns CDR1 SGHAT and CDR2 FQNNGV. Unmatched junction bases numbered 14, after V lost 2 bases and J lost 1 base. CDR3 DNA sequence: TGTGCCAGCAGCTTAAAGACTAGCGTACCCGGAGCGCGCACAGATACGCAGTATTTT. Encoded protein: CASSLKTSVPGARTDTQYF.

This clonotype has just a few counts. This chain joins TRBV5-1 and TRBJ2-7; 11 bases agree with TRBD2. CDR1 and CDR2 (germline): SGHRS, YFSETQ. This CDR3 is 16 amino acids long. Trimming cost V 4 bases and J 2 bases; bases outside gene matches: 8. The CDR3 loop reads CASSPGTSGHPYEQYF. Written as DNA, the CDR3 is TGCGCCAGCAGCCCGGGGACTAGCGGACACCCCTACGAGCAGTACTTC.